This is a list of T cell receptor beta chains from one sample in a study of control samples from healthy donors and cancer patients. Profiled with immunoSEQ multiplex PCR; TCRdb holds only in-frame clones, not every one. The sample has over 150,000 clones, roughly 94% seen once. The source material was blood. All receptors come from a young woman in good health. The CDR3 runs from the conserved cysteine through the conserved F or W.

V | CDR3
TRBV27 | CASSLLGTNEKLFF
TRBV10-1 | CASSRGGTGDTGELFF
TRBV19 | CASSLGAGGAQPQHF
TRBV19 | CASSSRGLSYEQYF
TRBV25-1 | CASSGLAEQYF
TRBV5-6 | CASSLEGYNQPQHF
TRBV11-3 | CASSPEGGGHNTDTQYF
TRBV7-2 | CASSSPGPGNTIYF
TRBV12-5 | CASGLDTPSDVSNTEAFF
TRBV5-6 | CASSLEGRGTGELFF
TRBV6-1 | CASSSYPEDGYTF
TRBV18 | CASSPVLGPNTEAFF
TRBV3-1/TRBV3-2 | CASSSTGNEQFF
TRBV7-2 | CASSLLQPDVTGELFF
TRBV11-2 | CASSLDGRGTDTQYF
TRBV6-5 | CASSYYGTGGYGYTF
TRBV6-2/TRBV6-3 | CASSRQPRQGGGYTF
TRBV5-6 | CASSFEGTGDYGYTF
TRBV9 | CASSVDVAGGLGEQFF
TRBV10-1 | CASSESLPGGYTF
TRBV6-2/TRBV6-3 | CASSSLGEASYEQYF
TRBV5-1 | CASSLGDPAGYGYTF